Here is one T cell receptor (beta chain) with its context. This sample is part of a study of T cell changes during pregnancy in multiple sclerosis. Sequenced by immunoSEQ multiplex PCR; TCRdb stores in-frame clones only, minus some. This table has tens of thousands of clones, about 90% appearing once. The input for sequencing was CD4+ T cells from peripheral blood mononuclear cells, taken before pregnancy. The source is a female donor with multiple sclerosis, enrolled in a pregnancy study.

The CDR3 region has the DNA TGTGCCAGCAGCTTACCTATAACAGACGGGAGTGAAAAACTGTTTTTT. Translating it yields CASSLPITDGSEKLFF. The chain couples TRBV7-2 to TRBJ1-4, with D uncertain. The CDR3 has 16 amino acids. CDR1 SGHTA and CDR2 FQGNSA come from the germline V gene. Trimming cost V 2 bases and J 7 bases, with 17 bases left between them.